These T cell receptor beta chains were read from a single sample in a study of control samples from healthy donors and cancer patients. Method: immunoSEQ multiplex PCR; TCRdb's copy keeps in-frame clones and lacks some. Here the sample spans 100,000 to 150,000 clones, 90% being singletons. The sequenced material came from blood. The receptors were gathered from a man aged 18 to 35 in good health. The CDR3 runs from the conserved cysteine through the conserved F or W. The order of the fields is J gene, V gene, D gene, clone size, CDR3 DNA, CDR3 protein. D genes are given only for firm matches. A row's size may be missing; if present it is once, few, many or a size class.

TRBJ1-4	TRBV25-1	TRBD1	-	TGTGCCAGCAGTGAACCCCAAACACGGGACAAAGGGGGCGAAAAACTGTTTTTT	CASSEPQTRDKGGEKLFF
TRBJ1-5	TRBV6-4	TRBD1	-	TGTGCCAGCACCCATGGGGCAGGGGGAGGCAATCAGCCCCAGCATTTT	CASTHGAGGGNQPQHF
TRBJ2-1	TRBV27	-	once	TGTGCCAGCAGTTTATCTACCCGGGCCATCGGTGAGCAGTTCTTC	CASSLSTRAIGEQFF
TRBJ1-4	TRBV11-2	-	-	TGTGCCAGCAGCCAGGGGCGCGGGGGCCGGAATGAAAAACTGTTTTTT	CASSQGRGGRNEKLFF
TRBJ1-1	TRBV3-1/TRBV3-2	-	once	TGTGCCAGCAGCCAATCTAATGACAAGAACACTGAAGCTTTCTTT	CASSQSNDKNTEAFF
TRBJ1-1	TRBV2	-	-	TGTGCCAGCAGTAGACCTTACGACACTGAAGCTTTCTTT	CASSRPYDTEAFF
TRBJ1-3	TRBV25-1	-	-	TGTGCCAGCAGTGCCACACAGGGTAGTAGCGCTGGAAACACCATATATTTT	CASSATQGSSAGNTIYF
TRBJ2-1	TRBV6-5	-	-	TGTGCCAGCAGTTACTCGTTCGGGAGCCCTGAGCAGTTCTTC	CASSYSFGSPEQFF
TRBJ1-3	TRBV28	-	-	TGTGCCAGCAGACAGTACTCCTCTGGAAACACCATATATTTT	CASRQYSSGNTIYF
TRBJ1-1	TRBV7-8	-	-	TGTGCCAGCAGCCACCGGAAGGGCGCTGAAGCTTTCTTT	CASSHRKGAEAFF
TRBJ1-3	TRBV5-8	-	few	TGTGCCAGCAGCTTACCCTGGGTTTTTGGAAACACCATATATTTT	CASSLPWVFGNTIYF
TRBJ2-1	TRBV4-1	TRBD2	-	TGCGCCAGCAGCCAAGTCGCAGGACTAGCAGGCTATGAGCAGTTCTTC	CASSQVAGLAGYEQFF
TRBJ2-2	TRBV5-6	TRBD2	-	TGTGCCAGCGCGGGGGGACCGACGAACACCGGGGAGCTGTTTTTT	CASAGGPTNTGELFF
TRBJ1-1	TRBV25-1	-	-	TGTGCCAGCAGTGTGGGAGGGAACACTGAAGCTTTCTTT	CASSVGGNTEAFF
TRBJ2-5	TRBV7-9	-	-	TGTGCCAGCAGCTGGGGACCGGCACAAGAGACCCAGTACTTC	CASSWGPAQETQYF
TRBJ2-3	TRBV10-3	TRBD2	-	TGTGCCATCAGGCCTCGCGGGAGCGATACGCAGTATTTT	CAIRPRGSDTQYF